The 25 T cell receptor beta chains presented below share a single source sample, sequenced in a study of blood T cell repertoires in COVID-19. Sequencing used immunoSEQ multiplex PCR; TCRdb keeps in-frame clones, though not all of them. The sample has roughly 140,000 clones, roughly 82% seen once. Material for sequencing was peripheral blood. These receptor sequences come from a woman aged 45 to 65 in a cohort sampled during active or convalescent COVID-19.

The CDR3 nucleotides are TGTGCCAGCTCACCGGTTCAGGGGGCAACGAACACTGAAGCTTTCTTT. Protein product: CASSPVQGATNTEAFF. The rearrangement links TRBV18 to TRBJ1-1; 8 nucleotides match TRBD1. The J segment lost 1 base and the V segment lost 3 bases, leaving 7 bases of the junction unmatched. There are 16 residues in the CDR3. In germline, CDR1 is KGHSH, CDR2 LQKENI.

The chain combines TRBV7-2 with TRBJ1-6, with TRBD1 identical over 9 bases. With V trimmed by 5 bases and J by 9 bases, 8 bases remained unmatched. The germline gives CDR1 SGHTA, CDR2 FQGNSA. This CDR3 is built from 15 residues. The CDR3 protein is CASSPNTGGVSPLHF. In DNA, the CDR3 is TGTGCCAGCAGCCCTAATACAGGGGGCGTTTCACCCCTCCACTTT.

Remarks on this clone: It is likely a read error, because the conserved phenylalanine at the end of the CDR3 is missing. No DNA is shown, since the ends of the CDR3 on it are uncertain; the CDR3 is the one TCRdb lists. This chain uses TRBV6-1 with TRBJ1-3; the table assigns TRBD1, which was not confirmed against the DNA. The CDR3 is 13 amino acids long, termini counted. Germline assignment: CDR1 MNHNS and CDR2 SASEGT. The chain's CDR3 is CASSEAPLDSEKG.

This clone has only one observation. The V and J genes are TRBV6-5 and TRBJ2-4; perhaps TRBD2 as D (5 bases). The germline V gene has CDR1 MNHEY and CDR2 SVGAGI. The V and J ends lost 8 bases and 6 bases respectively, with 8 bases between them. The CDR3 sequence is 11 residues long. In DNA, the CDR3 is TGTGCCAGCGAAGGAGGAAACATTCAGTACTTC. It is translated as CASEGGNIQYF.

The chain joins TRBV2 to TRBJ1-1; 9 nucleotides match TRBD1. CDR1 is SNHLY, CDR2 FYNNEI, per germline. V dropped 10 bases and J dropped 1; count of bases not matched to a gene: 10. The CDR3 contains 15 residues. The CDR3 reads CATTMGTGTNTEAFF. CDR3 nucleotide sequence: TGTGCCACCACAATGGGGACAGGGACGAACACTGAAGCTTTCTTT.

This chain connects TRBV7-9 to TRBJ1-2; 8 nucleotides line up with TRBD1. CDR1 SEHNR and CDR2 FQNEAQ come from the germline V gene (reference sequence). The CDR3 is 14 residues long. V dropped 3 bases and J dropped 7; count of bases not matched to a gene: 7. CDR3 in amino acids: CASSLSTGAPGYTF. The DNA for the CDR3 is TGTGCCAGCAGCTTGTCGACAGGGGCCCCTGGCTACACCTTC.

This chain connects TRBV5-1 to TRBJ2-1, with D possibly matching TRBD2 (7 bases). CDR3 size: 14 residues. Trimming took 4 bases from V and 8 from J, leaving 16 bases between them. Germline V gene data show CDR1 as SGHRS and CDR2 as YFSETQ. In nucleotides, the CDR3 is TGCGCCAGCAGCCGCGGGGGCCGGGAGGATGAGCAGTTCTTC. Translating gives CASSRGGREDEQFF. The whole variable domain, remainder taken from reference TRBV5-1 and TRBJ2-1, is KAGVTQTPRYLIKTRGQQVTLSCSPISGHRSVSWYQQTPGQGLQFLFEYFSETQRNKGNFPGRFSGRQFSNSRSEMNVSTLELGDSALYLCASSRGGREDEQFFGPGTRLTVL.

This chain links TRBV5-1 with TRBJ1-1; perhaps TRBD1 as D (5 bases). Germline V gene lookup returns CDR1 SGHRS and CDR2 YFSETQ. The ends were cut back, 4 bases at V and 0 bases at J, with 10 bases in the middle. The CDR3 loop spans 14 amino acids. CDR3 in DNA: TGCGCCAGCAGCCCGGGAGGGGTGAACACTGAAGCTTTCTTT. Translating it yields CASSPGGVNTEAFF.

V is TRBV6-1 and J is TRBJ1-6; D gene unclear. Germline assignment: CDR1 MNHNS and CDR2 SASEGT. V lost 0 bases and J lost 7, with 10 bases in between. The CDR3 runs 15 residues. The CDR3 coding sequence is TGTGCCAGCAGTGAAGCCGGCGGGGTAAATTCACCCCTCCACTTT. It is translated as CASSEAGGVNSPLHF.

Points on this clone: The sample carries other DNA sequences with the same CDR3. The chain combines TRBV2 with TRBJ2-7; 7 nucleotides align to TRBD1. From germline, CDR1 is SNHLY and CDR2 FYNNEI. Losses at the gene ends were 8 bases for V and 4 bases for J; bases not matched to a gene: 5. This CDR3 is 12 amino acids long. CDR3 DNA: TGTGCCAGCCGCGGACAGGCATACGAGCAGTACTTC. Its protein is CASRGQAYEQYF.

This clone was picked up a small number of times. The chain uses TRBV4-1 and TRBJ2-5; D gene uncertain. CDR1 is MGHRA, CDR2 YSYEKL, per germline. Trimming pared 2 bases from V and 5 bases from J, leaving 9 bases between. The CDR3 contains 13 residues. This CDR3 is CASSQTIGETQYF. For the CDR3, the DNA is TGCGCCAGCAGCCAAACGATCGGGGAGACCCAGTACTTC.

The chain uses TRBV7-9 and TRBJ2-7; D may be TRBD2 (5 bases). V gave up 3 bases and J gave up 5 bases, with 11 bases separating them. Germline loops: CDR1 SEHNR, CDR2 FQNEAQ (reference sequence). The CDR3 runs 13 residues. CDR3 coding DNA: TGTGCCAGCAGCTTTCCAGGAGGACACGAGCAGTACTTC. It translates to CASSFPGGHEQYF.

V and J are TRBV10-3 and TRBJ1-1, with unresolved D. V lost 0 bases, J lost 1 base, and 9 bases lay in between. Per the germline V gene, CDR1 is ENHRY and CDR2 is SYGVKD. The CDR3 contains 15 residues. The CDR3 DNA reads as TGTGCCATCAGTGAGTCCGATACACAGAACACTGAAGCTTTCTTT. Protein product: CAISESDTQNTEAFF.

The chain links TRBV7-9 to TRBJ1-4; D uncertain. The ends were cut back, 4 bases at V and 7 bases at J, with 13 bases in the middle. The CDR3 totals 14 residues. Germline V gives CDR1 SEHNR, CDR2 FQNEAQ (reference sequence). The CDR3 DNA reads TGTGCCAGCAGCTATGTCGGTTATCTTGAAAAACTGTTTTTT. It codes for CASSYVGYLEKLFF. The full variable domain, in which reference TRBV7-9 and TRBJ1-4 provide the parts outside the CDR3, is DTGVSQNPRHKITKRGQNVTFRCDPISEHNRLYWYRQTLGQGPEFLTYFQNEAQLEKSRLLSDRFSAERPKGSFSTLEIQRTEQGDSAMYLCASSYVGYLEKLFFGSGTQLSVL.

The chain is built from TRBV6-2 or TRBV6-3 and TRBJ1-1, with D perhaps TRBD1 (6 bases). V was clipped by 4 bases and J by 11 bases, with 17 bases between them. The CDR3 spans 13 residues. Germline CDR1 MNHEY, CDR2 SVGEGT. The CDR3 DNA sequence: TGTGCCAGCAGTTCTGGACAGTCCTACGCCGCTTTCTTT. Its translation: CASSSGQSYAAFF.

This clone was seen only once. The CDR3 region has the DNA TGTGCCACCAGCGAGGATACTCGGTTGGAGGGGGCCCATGGCTACACCTTC. Residues: CATSEDTRLEGAHGYTF. The rearrangement links TRBV15 to TRBJ1-2; TRBD1 aligns across 7 bases. J gave up 6 bases and V 5 bases, and 18 bases lay outside the gene matches. From germline, CDR1 is LNHNV and CDR2 YYDKDF (reference sequence). CDR3 size: 17 residues.

V gene TRBV7-9 combines with J gene TRBJ2-6; no definite D call. There are 13 residues in the CDR3. From germline, CDR1 is SEHNR and CDR2 FQNEAQ (reference sequence). V gave up 7 bases and J gave up 2 bases, with 6 bases separating them. CDR3 sequence: CASTGPGANVLTF. CDR3 sequence (DNA): TGTGCCAGCACGGGCCCTGGGGCCAACGTCCTGACTTTC. The variable domain in full, completed from reference TRBV7-9 and TRBJ2-6, reads DTGVSQNPRHKITKRGQNVTFRCDPISEHNRLYWYRQTLGQGPEFLTYFQNEAQLEKSRLLSDRFSAERPKGSFSTLEIQRTEQGDSAMYLCASTGPGANVLTFGAGSRLTVL.

The chain uses TRBV12-2 and TRBJ2-1; TRBD2 was called by the table and not checked on the DNA. TRBV12-2 is tagged as a pseudogene. CDR3 length equals 18 residues. The CDR3 coding sequence is TGTGCAAGTCGCTTAGCGTGTAAGCGGCCGAGCTCCTACAATGAGCAGTTCTTC. It is translated as CASRLACKRPSSYNEQFF.

J is TRBJ1-6 and V is TRBV3-1 (or the pseudogene TRBV3-2); 7 bases are shared with TRBD1. CDR1 LGHDT and CDR2 YNNKEL come from the germline V gene (reference sequence). The CDR3 loop spans 17 amino acids. Losses at the gene ends were 1 base for V and 9 bases for J; bases not matched to a gene: 12. DNA of the CDR3: TGTGCCAGCAGCCAAGGGGTGGCGGGACAGAAGGGTTCACCCCTCCACTTT. Translating it yields CASSQGVAGQKGSPLHF.

This clone was picked up one time. The gene calls are TRBV24-1 and TRBJ2-1; maybe TRBD2 (6 bases). The germline gives CDR1 KGHDR, CDR2 SFDVKD. The CDR3 runs 15 residues. Trimming stripped 3 bases from V and 5 bases from J, with 13 bases between. CDR3 residues: CATSDIYSGNNEQFF. The DNA for the CDR3 is TGTGCCACCAGTGATATCTATAGCGGAAACAATGAGCAGTTCTTC.

V usage is TRBV2 and J usage is TRBJ2-3, with D perhaps TRBD2 (6 bases). There are 12 residues in the CDR3. Germline V gene sequence: CDR1 SNHLY, CDR2 FYNNEI. Trimming left V 8 bases short and J 4 bases short, with 10 bases between. The CDR3 is CASLSGADTQYF. CDR3 DNA sequence: TGTGCCAGCTTATCGGGGGCAGATACGCAGTATTTT.

This chain connects TRBV7-9 to TRBJ1-2; D not resolved. The V gene's germline CDR1 is SEHNR and CDR2 FQNEAQ (reference sequence). The CDR3 covers 13 residues. Trimming pared 5 bases from V and 5 bases from J, leaving 12 bases between. In nucleotides, the CDR3 is TGTGCCAGCAGCGGGCAGAGTCTATATGGCTACACCTTC. As protein: CASSGQSLYGYTF.

The genes are TRBV4-1 and TRBJ1-4, with 7 bases fitting TRBD1. Germline V lookup: CDR1 MGHRA, CDR2 YSYEKL. The CDR3 consists of 16 residues. V was clipped by 3 bases and J by 0 bases; unmatched bases: 4. The CDR3 DNA reads as TGCGCCAGCAGCCAGGGTGACAGGGCAACTAATGAAAAACTGTTTTTT. It encodes CASSQGDRATNEKLFF.

The chain couples TRBV7-2 to TRBJ2-7; D uncertain. The V gene lost 4 bases and the J gene lost 6 bases, with 10 bases spanning the gap. The germline CDR1 and CDR2 sequences are SGHTA and FQGNSA. The CDR3 extends over 12 amino acids. DNA of the CDR3: TGTGCCAGCAGCTCCCCCCCCGGCGAGCAGTACTTC. Encoded protein: CASSSPPGEQYF.

This rearrangement joins TRBV14 to TRBJ2-1, with TRBD1 matching over 9 bases. Per the germline V gene, CDR1 is SGHDN and CDR2 is FVKESK. The CDR3 totals 16 residues. The trim removed 4 bases at V and 2 bases at J, leaving 6 bases unmatched. The CDR3 loop reads CASSLWRTGAYNEQFF. The CDR3 coding sequence is TGTGCCAGCAGCCTTTGGCGGACAGGGGCCTACAATGAGCAGTTCTTC. Drawing the rest from reference TRBV14 and TRBJ2-1, the complete variable domain is EAGVTQFPSHSVIEKGQTVTLRCDPISGHDNLYWYRRVMGKEIKFLLHFVKESKQDESGMPNNRFLAERTGGTYSTLKVQPAELEDSGVYFCASSLWRTGAYNEQFFGPGTRLTVL.